In this sample, the clone carrying this T cell receptor (beta chain) turned up a few times. Its antigen remains unidentified. These data belong to a study of T cells after yellow fever vaccination. Study observations and caveats: In FACS-sorted repertoires, abundant clonotypes from the bulk population could appear as contaminants. The appearance of a small share of clonotypes in both CD4 and CD8 compartments was observed. Re-detected after boosting: most primary clones, almost 98% of CD4 and less than 90% of CD8.

The germline CDR1 and CDR2 sequences are SGHRS and YFSETQ. Deletions cut 5 bases from V and 5 bases from J, with 19 bases between. The length of the CDR3 is 15 residues. Template switching with 5'RACE generated the TCR cDNA and added a universal primer site and UMIs. TCRdb called the 5' RACE reads again in MiXCR, with one record for every CDR3 protein. The repertoire holds around 300,000 distinct CDR3 sequences, with over 3.5% as singletons. The chain uses TRBV5-1 and TRBJ2-5, with D unclear. The TCR originated in a man in his late teens or twenties who received the YFV17D yellow fever vaccine. The sample consisted of PBMCs, taken 5 days after the yellow fever booster vaccination. CDR3 in amino acids: CASSVLSGSRETQYF. CDR3 sequence (DNA): TGCGCCAGCAGTGTTCTGTCCGGATCAAGGGAGACCCAGTACTTC.